These T cell receptor beta chains were read from a single sample in a study of breast tumors, draining lymph nodes, adjacent tissues. From the multiplex PCR reads, TCRdb called clonotypes with MiXCR, one entry per CDR3 protein. The profile shows over 150,000 distinct CDR3 sequences, approximately 33% of them singletons. The specimen was axillary lymph node tissue. These receptors were obtained from a female donor with breast cancer. Some clones in this sample may be carry-over from other donors' samples. Both conserved end residues are part of each CDR3. A D gene is named only where the DNA matches it firmly. Clone size is not always given. Where it is, it says once, few, many or a class for expanded clones.

v_gene	abundance	d_gene	j_gene	CDR3aa	CDR3nt
TRBV18	NA	TRBD1	TRBJ2-5	CASSSRQGTGSRETQYF	TGTGCCAGCTCATCTCGACAGGGGACAGGGTCTAGGGAGACCCAGTACTTC
TRBV20-1	NA	NA	TRBJ2-7	CSARTTGSYEQYF	TGCAGTGCAAGAACTACAGGATCCTACGAGCAGTACTTC
TRBV6-5	NA	TRBD1	TRBJ2-1	CASSYAGTGGNEQFF	TGTGCCAGCAGTTACGCGGGGACAGGGGGCAATGAGCAGTTCTTC
TRBV9	many	NA	TRBJ1-2	CASSARGRYGYTF	TGTGCCAGCAGCGCACGTGGTCGCTATGGCTACACCTTC
TRBV12-3/TRBV12-4	NA	NA	TRBJ2-1	CAGSPRGNEQFF	TGTGCCGGCAGTCCGCGCGGGAATGAGCAGTTCTTC
TRBV20-1	once	NA	TRBJ2-3	CSARVEVFVGTDTQYF	TGCAGTGCTAGAGTCGAGGTATTCGTTGGCACAGATACGCAGTATTTT
TRBV28	many	NA	TRBJ1-5	CASRSMNLPQHF	TGTGCCAGCAGATCCATGAATTTGCCCCAGCATTTT
TRBV6-2/TRBV6-3	NA	TRBD1	TRBJ1-2	CASSYFPGQGGGYTF	TGTGCCAGCAGTTACTTTCCGGGACAGGGAGGCGGCTACACCTTC
TRBV7-3	NA	NA	TRBJ2-5	CASSLSSRETRYF	TGTGCCAGTAGCTTATCTAGTCGAGAGACCCGGTACTTC
TRBV2	many	TRBD1	TRBJ1-5	CASETGGNQPQHF	TGTGCCAGCGAGACAGGGGGCAATCAGCCCCAGCATTTT
TRBV20-1	many	TRBD2	TRBJ2-1	CSARGTSGGVYNEQFF	TGCAGTGCTAGGGGGACTAGCGGGGGGGTTTACAATGAGCAGTTCTTC
TRBV4-1	many	TRBD2	TRBJ2-7	CASSQAALAGDSYEQYF	TGCGCCAGCAGCCAAGCTGCACTAGCGGGAGATTCCTACGAGCAGTACTTC
TRBV20-1	many	TRBD1	TRBJ1-2	CSARGQGNYGYTF	TGCAGTGCTAGAGGACAGGGGAACTATGGCTACACCTTC
TRBV18	few	NA	TRBJ2-5	CASSRNRGQETQYF	TGTGCCAGCTCACGAAACCGGGGCCAAGAGACCCAGTACTTC
TRBV12-3/TRBV12-4	many	TRBD1	TRBJ2-2	CASSSGTGGAGELFF	TGTGCCAGCAGTTCCGGGACAGGGGGGGCCGGGGAGCTGTTTTTT
TRBV6-2/TRBV6-3	many	NA	TRBJ2-5	CASSYSERETQYF	TGTGCCAGCAGTTACTCGGAGCGGGAGACCCAGTACTTC
TRBV5-1	NA	TRBD2	TRBJ2-6	CASSFSTSGSPGANVLTF	TGCGCCAGCAGCTTCTCGACTAGCGGGAGTCCTGGGGCCAACGTCCTGACTTTC
TRBV13	many	NA	TRBJ1-2	CASSLGAVNYGYTF	TGTGCCAGCAGCTTAGGGGCGGTTAACTATGGCTACACCTTC
TRBV12-3/TRBV12-4	NA	TRBD1	TRBJ1-4	CASSRAGQGVYGNEKLFF	TGTGCCAGCAGTCGCGCGGGACAGGGGGTCTACGGAAATGAAAAACTGTTTTTT
TRBV2	once	TRBD2	TRBJ2-3	CASSLPAGLAGTDTQYF	TGTGCCAGCAGCTTACCCGCGGGACTAGCGGGCACAGATACGCAGTATTTT
TRBV20-1	NA	NA	TRBJ1-1	CSAPDYRNNPFEAFF	TGCAGTGCTCCTGATTACAGAAACAACCCCTTTGAAGCTTTCTTT
TRBV5-5	NA	NA	TRBJ1-6	CARQVYANNSPLHF	TGTGCTAGACAGGTATACGCGAATAATTCACCCCTCCACTTT
TRBV11-2	many	NA	TRBJ1-6	CASRIGGPGSPLHF	TGTGCCAGCAGGATTGGAGGTCCGGGGTCACCCCTCCACTTT
TRBV7-9	many	NA	TRBJ2-7	CASSSGLIYYEQYF	TGTGCCAGCAGCTCCGGACTAATTTACTACGAGCAGTACTTC
TRBV5-1	many	TRBD2	TRBJ2-3	CASSSSGETDTQYF	TGCGCCAGCAGCTCTAGCGGGGAGACAGATACGCAGTATTTT
TRBV11-2	NA	TRBD1	TRBJ2-4	CASSLDHARGQKNIQYF	TGTGCCAGCAGCTTAGATCATGCCAGGGGGCAGAAAAACATTCAGTACTTC
TRBV6-1	NA	TRBD1	TRBJ2-1	CASSSPGQGPNEQFF	TGTGCCAGCAGTAGTCCGGGACAGGGCCCCAATGAGCAGTTCTTC
TRBV7-8	NA	NA	TRBJ2-5	CASSWTRAGDVETQYF	TGTGCCAGCAGCTGGACAAGGGCAGGGGATGTAGAGACCCAGTACTTC
TRBV18	once	TRBD1	TRBJ1-6	CASSPPFGQGLSPLHF	TGTGCCAGCTCACCACCGTTTGGACAGGGGCTCTCCCCCCTCCACTTT
TRBV2	NA	NA	TRBJ1-2	CASPRGGLGYTF	TGTGCTAGCCCCCGGGGAGGATTAGGCTACACCTTC
TRBV24-1	many	NA	TRBJ2-1	CATSDSLALREQFF	TGTGCCACCAGTGATTCCCTAGCGCTCCGGGAGCAGTTCTTC
TRBV20-1	many	TRBD1	TRBJ2-2	CSASAMTGGWTGELFF	TGCAGTGCTAGTGCAATGACAGGGGGCTGGACCGGGGAGCTGTTTTTT
TRBV7-2	NA	NA	TRBJ2-1	CASSFKVRELDGQFF	TGTGCCAGCAGCTTTAAGGTGAGGGAGCTCGATGGGCAGTTCTTC
TRBV5-6	many	TRBD1	TRBJ1-2	CASSPTGVGYTF	TGTGCCAGCAGCCCGACAGGGGTGGGCTACACCTTC
TRBV5-1	many	NA	TRBJ2-7	CASSSTGGNYEQYF	TGCGCCAGCAGCTCCACGGGCGGGAACTACGAGCAGTACTTC
TRBV11-1	many	NA	TRBJ2-1	CASSKYAGPQSSYNEQFF	TGTGCCAGCAGCAAATACGCCGGGCCCCAGAGCTCCTACAATGAGCAGTTCTTC
TRBV12-3/TRBV12-4	many	NA	TRBJ2-3	CASTPPASDTQYF	TGTGCCAGCACCCCCCCGGCGTCCGATACGCAGTATTTT
TRBV14	NA	TRBD1	TRBJ1-5	CASSQLQMGRDRDNQPQHF	TGTGCCAGCAGCCAACTACAAATGGGGCGGGACAGGGATAATCAGCCCCAGCATTTT
TRBV11-2	NA	NA	TRBJ2-5	CASGSALGYQETQYF	TGTGCCAGCGGCTCAGCCTTGGGGTACCAAGAGACCCAGTACTTC
TRBV2	many	NA	TRBJ1-2	CASGKVISYGYTF	TGTGCCAGCGGAAAGGTTATTAGCTATGGCTACACCTTC
TRBV19	many	TRBD1	TRBJ1-4	CASSVGQYNEKLFF	TGTGCCAGTAGTGTGGGACAGTATAATGAAAAACTGTTTTTT
TRBV11-3	many	NA	TRBJ2-3	CASSLDPPPDTQYF	TGTGCCAGCAGCTTAGATCCTCCACCAGATACGCAGTATTTT
TRBV24-1	NA	TRBD2	TRBJ2-2	CATSDWTSGVGELFF	TGTGCCACCAGTGACTGGACTAGCGGTGTGGGGGAGCTGTTTTTT
TRBV20-1	many	TRBD1	TRBJ1-3	CSAWTGGNTIYF	TGCAGTGCTTGGACAGGGGGAAACACCATATATTTT
TRBV7-8	many	NA	TRBJ2-6	CASSPTGLGANVLTF	TGTGCCAGCAGCCCCACAGGGCTCGGGGCCAACGTCCTGACTTTC
TRBV7-9	many	TRBD2	TRBJ2-7	CASSLSGGGDEQYF	TGTGCCAGCAGCCTTAGTGGCGGGGGGGACGAGCAGTACTTC
TRBV10-3	many	NA	TRBJ2-7	CAIGGQGSYEQYF	TGTGCCATCGGGGGCCAGGGGAGTTACGAGCAGTACTTC
TRBV11-2	many	NA	TRBJ2-6	CASRLGTRGANVLTF	TGTGCCAGCAGACTAGGGACGAGGGGGGCCAACGTCCTGACTTTC
TRBV20-1	many	TRBD2	TRBJ2-1	CSARWGREVYNEQFF	TGCAGTGCCCGGTGGGGGAGGGAGGTCTACAATGAGCAGTTCTTC
TRBV15	many	NA	TRBJ2-4	CATSPQGGEGNIQYF	TGTGCCACCAGCCCCCAAGGGGGGGAAGGAAACATTCAGTACTTC
TRBV5-6	many	NA	TRBJ2-1	CASSPRLGSSSNEQFF	TGTGCCAGCAGCCCACGGCTGGGGTCTAGCTCCAATGAGCAGTTCTTC
TRBV7-9	few	TRBD2	TRBJ2-7	CASSLHGGLAGDSPYEQYF	TGTGCCAGCAGCCTCCACGGGGGACTAGCGGGTGATAGCCCCTACGAGCAGTACTTC
TRBV14	many	NA	TRBJ1-4	CASSQDGGRSEKLFF	TGTGCCAGCAGCCAAGACGGCGGACGGAGCGAAAAACTGTTTTTT
TRBV3-1	NA	NA	TRBJ2-5	CASSQLALNF	TGTGCCAGCAGCCAACTAGCGTTGAACTTC
TRBV5-1	NA	TRBD1	TRBJ1-2	CASSFDGTGVRGYTF	TGCGCCAGCAGCTTCGACGGGACAGGGGTCCGTGGCTACACCTTC